These T cell receptor beta chains were read from a single sample in a study of control samples from healthy donors and cancer patients. Profiling relied on immunoSEQ multiplex PCR, and the TCRdb table lists in-frame clones only, not all of them. The sample carries approximately 150,000 clones, more than 90% recorded once. Sequencing was performed on blood. The receptors come from a woman in her 40s in good health. Each CDR3 is given with its conserved first and last residue. D genes are given only for firm matches. Size is stated for part of the rows, as once, few or many counts, or as a class when the clone is expanded.

abundance: .; v_gene: TRBV18; d_gene: .; j_gene: TRBJ2-7; CDR3nt: TGTGCCAGCTCACCTGGGACCGAGCAGTACTTC; CDR3aa: CASSPGTEQYF
abundance: .; v_gene: TRBV18; d_gene: .; j_gene: TRBJ1-4; CDR3nt: TGTGCCAGCTCGCCCTATATCTCCAGGTTCAGGGAAGCAACTAATGAAAAACTGTTTTTT; CDR3aa: CASSPYISRFREATNEKLFF
abundance: .; v_gene: TRBV5-6; d_gene: TRBD1; j_gene: TRBJ1-3; CDR3nt: TGTGCCAGCAGCTCTTGGTGGACAGGGTCCTATATCTCTGGAAACACCATATATTTT; CDR3aa: CASSSWWTGSYISGNTIYF
abundance: .; v_gene: TRBV10-2; d_gene: TRBD1; j_gene: TRBJ2-7; CDR3nt: TGCGCCAGCAGTGACAGACAGGGTATGGACGAGCAGTACTTC; CDR3aa: CASSDRQGMDEQYF
abundance: .; v_gene: TRBV9; d_gene: .; j_gene: TRBJ2-2; CDR3nt: TGTGCCAGCAGCGTAGGATCCACCGGGGAGCTGTTTTTT; CDR3aa: CASSVGSTGELFF
abundance: few; v_gene: TRBV2; d_gene: .; j_gene: TRBJ2-5; CDR3nt: TGTGCCAGCAGCGGGACGGTCCAAGAGACCCAGTACTTC; CDR3aa: CASSGTVQETQYF
abundance: once; v_gene: TRBV5-1; d_gene: TRBD1; j_gene: TRBJ1-6; CDR3nt: TGCGCCAGCAGCTACGGGGACAGTGATAATTCACCCCTCCACTTT; CDR3aa: CASSYGDSDNSPLHF
abundance: .; v_gene: TRBV12-3/TRBV12-4; d_gene: .; j_gene: TRBJ1-1; CDR3nt: TGTGCCAGCAGTTGGAGACAGCACACTGAAGCTTTCTTT; CDR3aa: CASSWRQHTEAFF
abundance: .; v_gene: TRBV19; d_gene: TRBD1; j_gene: TRBJ1-5; CDR3nt: TGTGCCTCAGGGGGCGGTCCCAACGGCTGGCAGCCCCAGCATTTT; CDR3aa: CASGGGPNGWQPQHF
abundance: .; v_gene: TRBV3-1/TRBV3-2; d_gene: TRBD2; j_gene: TRBJ2-7; CDR3nt: TGTGCCAGCAGCCGGAGCCCCGGGACTAGCGGGGGGACGAGCTCCTACGAGCAGTACTTC; CDR3aa: CASSRSPGTSGGTSSYEQYF
abundance: .; v_gene: TRBV6-1; d_gene: .; j_gene: TRBJ2-2; CDR3nt: TGTGCCAGCAGTGACCCTCCGAACACCGGGGAGCTGTTTTTT; CDR3aa: CASSDPPNTGELFF
abundance: .; v_gene: TRBV6-6; d_gene: .; j_gene: TRBJ1-1; CDR3nt: TGTGCCAGCAGTTACGGGCAGAACACTGAAGCTTTCTTT; CDR3aa: CASSYGQNTEAFF
abundance: .; v_gene: TRBV18; d_gene: TRBD1; j_gene: TRBJ1-1; CDR3nt: TGTGCCAGCTCGTCGACAGGGGCCGACACTGAAGCTTTCTTT; CDR3aa: CASSSTGADTEAFF
abundance: .; v_gene: TRBV6-2/TRBV6-3; d_gene: .; j_gene: TRBJ1-1; CDR3nt: TGTGCCAGCAGCCGCTCCGGATTGAACACTGAAGCTTTCTTT; CDR3aa: CASSRSGLNTEAFF
abundance: .; v_gene: TRBV2; d_gene: .; j_gene: TRBJ2-1; CDR3nt: TGTGCCAGCTTAGGACAGAGCTACAATGAGCAGTTCTTC; CDR3aa: CASLGQSYNEQFF
abundance: .; v_gene: TRBV7-9; d_gene: .; j_gene: TRBJ2-5; CDR3nt: TGTGCCAGCAGACAAATACTAGTTCAAGAGACCCAGTACTTC; CDR3aa: CASRQILVQETQYF
abundance: .; v_gene: TRBV27; d_gene: .; j_gene: TRBJ2-7; CDR3nt: TGTGCCAGCAGTTCGATGGGTGGGACCTACGAGCAGTACTTC; CDR3aa: CASSSMGGTYEQYF
abundance: .; v_gene: TRBV11-1; d_gene: TRBD2; j_gene: TRBJ2-3; CDR3nt: TGTGCCAGCAGCCTAGGGACTAGCGGATTCACAGATACGCAGTATTTT; CDR3aa: CASSLGTSGFTDTQYF
abundance: .; v_gene: TRBV6-5; d_gene: TRBD1; j_gene: TRBJ1-2; CDR3nt: TGTGCCAGCAGCAGACAGGGATTCAACTATGGCTACACCTTC; CDR3aa: CASSRQGFNYGYTF
abundance: .; v_gene: TRBV7-9; d_gene: TRBD1; j_gene: TRBJ1-3; CDR3nt: TGTGCCAGCAGCCTTACAGGGGGAACTGGAAACACCATATATTTT; CDR3aa: CASSLTGGTGNTIYF
abundance: .; v_gene: TRBV12-3/TRBV12-4; d_gene: .; j_gene: TRBJ1-2; CDR3nt: TGTGCCAGCAGCTATACAGGGACCGGCTACACCTTC; CDR3aa: CASSYTGTGYTF
abundance: .; v_gene: TRBV5-1; d_gene: TRBD2; j_gene: TRBJ2-3; CDR3nt: TGCGCCAGCGGCAAGGTCAGACTAGCGGACGGTACGCAGTATTTT; CDR3aa: CASGKVRLADGTQYF
abundance: .; v_gene: TRBV5-4; d_gene: TRBD1; j_gene: TRBJ1-3; CDR3nt: TGTGCCAGCAGCTTAGGACAGGGCATATACGCTGGAAACACCATATATTTT; CDR3aa: CASSLGQGIYAGNTIYF
abundance: .; v_gene: TRBV15; d_gene: .; j_gene: TRBJ1-2; CDR3nt: TGTGCCACCAGCAGAGAAGAAGGAGATGGCTACACCTTC; CDR3aa: CATSREEGDGYTF
abundance: .; v_gene: TRBV7-9; d_gene: .; j_gene: TRBJ1-1; CDR3nt: TGTGCCAGCAGCCCGGACAGACTGAACACTGAAGCTTTCTTT; CDR3aa: CASSPDRLNTEAFF
abundance: .; v_gene: TRBV27; d_gene: TRBD2; j_gene: TRBJ2-1; CDR3nt: TGTGCCAGCAGGGGGCGGGGGGCCTCCTACAATGAGCAGTTCTTC; CDR3aa: CASRGRGASYNEQFF
abundance: .; v_gene: TRBV6-5; d_gene: .; j_gene: TRBJ1-2; CDR3nt: TGTGCCAGCAGTTTGGGACTTTTGAATGGCTACACCTTC; CDR3aa: CASSLGLLNGYTF